The T cell receptor (beta chain) under discussion was sequenced for a study of OX40 agonist ivuxolimab in advanced cancers. General study points: In the expanded peripheral T cells, antigen specificity was never determined. The study found among the lowest clonal expansion in partial responders at 0.1-3.0 mg/kg. Some of the nonresponding patients also showed low levels of normalized T-cell clonal expansion.

Germline CDR1 SGHTA, CDR2 FQGNSA. The CDR3 covers 15 residues. Trimming removed 1 base at V and 3 bases at J, with 12 bases between. The table came from immunoSEQ multiplex PCR; TCRdb's copy has only in-frame clones and leaves some out. Here the sample spans 50,000 to 65,000 clones, approximately 80% being singletons. Patients were excluded for autoimmune disease history or systemic immunosuppression. Remarks on this clone: Its antigen remains unknown.

The material sequenced was CD4+ or CD8+ T cells sorted from blood, taken in a trial of the OX40 agonist ivuxolimab. The sequence was collected from an adult with an advanced solid tumor such as melanoma, head and neck, liver or kidney cancer. The chain combines TRBV7-2 with TRBJ2-5; maybe TRBD1 (6 bases). The DNA of the CDR3 is TGTGCCAGCAGCTTAGTTTGGGGGACAAAAGAGACCCAGTACTTC. Translating it yields CASSLVWGTKETQYF.